These T cell receptor beta chains were read from a single sample in a study of blood T cell repertoires in COVID-19. Some clones are missing from TCRdb's copy, which holds only in-frame ones; the method was immunoSEQ multiplex PCR. The sample has about 160,000 clones; 86% are singletons. The sample taken for sequencing was peripheral blood. Receptors originate from a man aged 65 to 79 with acute or convalescent COVID-19. CDR3s include the opening cysteine and the closing phenylalanine or tryptophan. The D gene is left open where the match is weak. The listing skips clone size in some rows; elsewhere it reads once, few, many or a size class.

V	size	D	J	DNA	CDR3
TRBV5-5	.	TRBD2	TRBJ2-2	TGTGCCAGCACCGTAGCGGGAGGGCCCGACGGGGAGCTGTTTTTT	CASTVAGGPDGELFF
TRBV6-5	.	.	TRBJ1-5	TGTGCCAGCAGGGACAGTGCCGTCTCGCCCCAGCATTTT	CASRDSAVSPQHF
TRBV28	.	.	TRBJ2-7	TGTGCCAGCAGTATACAGGGCACCTACGAGCAGTACTTC	CASSIQGTYEQYF
TRBV2	few	.	TRBJ2-1	TGTGCCAGCAGTGAAGCGCCGCGGGGCTTCTCATACAATGAGCAGTTCTTC	CASSEAPRGFSYNEQFF
TRBV10-1	.	.	TRBJ1-5	TGCGCCCCCGCCGGGAAACATTTT	CAPAGKHF
TRBV2	.	.	TRBJ2-1	TGTGCCAGTCACCTCCGGGACAACTACAATGAGCAGTTCTTC	CASHLRDNYNEQFF
TRBV28	.	.	TRBJ2-3	TGTGCCAGCAGTACAGCCCGTAGCACAGATACGCAGTATTTT	CASSTARSTDTQYF
TRBV27	once	TRBD2	TRBJ2-7	TGTGCCAGCAGACCTAAGCGGGAGGAGACCTACGAGCAGTACTTC	CASRPKREETYEQYF
TRBV10-3	.	.	TRBJ1-1	TGTGCCATCAGTGGACAGAACACTGAAGCTTTCTTT	CAISGQNTEAFF
TRBV15	.	TRBD2	TRBJ2-3	TGTGCCACTACAGCGGGAACCACAGATACGCAGTATTTT	CATTAGTTDTQYF
TRBV14	.	TRBD1	TRBJ2-7	TGTGCCAGCAGCCAGGGTGCCCACAGGGGATCGTACGAGCAGTACTTC	CASSQGAHRGSYEQYF
TRBV18	once	TRBD2	TRBJ2-7	TGTGCCAGCTCACCCGGGACTAGCGGAACCTACGAGCAGTACTTC	CASSPGTSGTYEQYF
TRBV10-1	.	.	TRBJ1-5	TGCGCCAGCAGTGAGGGCCAGCCCCAGCATTTT	CASSEGQPQHF
TRBV19	.	TRBD2	TRBJ2-1	TGTGCCAGTAGTAAGCGGGGACTAGCGGGAGGGAGCTCCTACAATGAGCAGTTCTTC	CASSKRGLAGGSSYNEQFF
TRBV6-6	.	.	TRBJ2-5	TGTGCCAGCAGTTACTATCTGGGCACCTCTCAAGAGACCCAGTACTTC	CASSYYLGTSQETQYF
TRBV5-6	.	TRBD1	TRBJ1-6	TGTGCCAGCAGCCCGGGACAGGGTGGTTCACCCCTCCACTTT	CASSPGQGGSPLHF
TRBV24-1	.	.	TRBJ2-1	TGTGCCACCAGTGATAGGACTGGTTTCGGATCCTACAATGAGCAGTTCTTC	CATSDRTGFGSYNEQFF
TRBV29-1	once	TRBD2	TRBJ2-1	TGCAGCGTTCCGGTTGTTGGGGGGGCCTACAATGAGCAGTTCTTC	CSVPVVGGAYNEQFF
TRBV7-7	.	TRBD2	TRBJ2-7	TGTGCTAGCAGCCCCGGACTAGCGGGAGTGCGGGAGCAGTACTTC	CASSPGLAGVREQYF
TRBV5-1	.	TRBD2	TRBJ2-3	TGCGCCAGCAGACTGACTAGCGGGGCCCTCACAGATACGCAGTATTTT	CASRLTSGALTDTQYF
TRBV6-2/TRBV6-3	.	TRBD2	TRBJ2-7	TGTGCCAGCAGCCCCCCCGGACTAGGTACCTACGAGCAGTACTTC	CASSPPGLGTYEQYF
TRBV5-6	.	.	TRBJ2-7	TGTGCCAGCACCACGCTAGACAGTCGCCCCCCGCAGTACTTC	CASTTLDSRPPQYF
TRBV5-1	.	TRBD2	TRBJ2-7	TGCGCCAGCAGCTTGGCCGGACTAGCGGGTACCTACGAGCAGTACTTC	CASSLAGLAGTYEQYF
TRBV3-1/TRBV3-2	.	.	TRBJ2-3	TGTGCCAGCAGCCAAAGACATAATACGCAGTATTTT	CASSQRHNTQYF
TRBV11-2	few	TRBD2	TRBJ2-1	TGTGCCAGCAGCTTTAGCGGGAGGGCCCATGAGCAGTTCTTC	CASSFSGRAHEQFF
TRBV19	once	TRBD1	TRBJ1-2	TGTGCCAGTAGTCCCTCCAGGGGGAGCCAGCTTGGCTACACCTTC	CASSPSRGSQLGYTF
TRBV5-5	.	TRBD1	TRBJ1-4	TGTGCCAGCAGCTTAACCGGGACAGGGGGCTTGGGAACTAATGAAAAACTGTTTTTT	CASSLTGTGGLGTNEKLFF
TRBV29-1	.	TRBD1	TRBJ2-2	TGCAGCGTAGCTAAAGGACAGGGGGCCATCGGGGAGCTGTTTTTT	CSVAKGQGAIGELFF
TRBV10-3	.	.	TRBJ1-1	TGTGCCATCAGTGAGTCCGGGAGCACTGAAGCTTTCTTT	CAISESGSTEAFF
TRBV6-5	few	.	TRBJ1-1	TGTGCCAGCAGTTACTCACAGAACACTGAAGCTTTCTTT	CASSYSQNTEAFF